This T cell receptor (beta chain) comes out of a study of OX40 agonist ivuxolimab in advanced cancers. The wider study: Head and neck, renal cell, melanoma or hepatocellular carcinoma were the cancers that dose-escalation patients had.

Germline V gene data show CDR1 as MNHNY and CDR2 as SVGAGI (reference sequence). The CDR3 is 15 residues long. The ends were cut back, 6 bases at V and 6 bases at J, with 17 bases in the middle. Sequencing used immunoSEQ multiplex PCR; TCRdb keeps in-frame clones, though not all of them. This sample has fewer than 55,000 clones, with around 86% found just once. This sequence was found in an adult with an advanced solid tumor such as melanoma, head and neck, liver or kidney cancer. The material sequenced was CD4+ or CD8+ T cells sorted from blood, taken in a trial of the OX40 agonist ivuxolimab. This chain connects TRBV6-6 to TRBJ2-2; tentatively, D is TRBD2 (6 bases). The CDR3 DNA reads as TGTGCCAGCAGCTCCCTGCGGGAATTGGCCGGGGAGCTGTTTTTT. Its protein product is CASSSLRELAGELFF.